The 20 T cell receptor beta chains below all came from one sample that was sequenced in a study of radiotherapy plus CTLA-4 blockade in lung cancer. Only in-frame clones appear in the TCRdb table, and some are missing; sequencing was by immunoSEQ multiplex PCR. The table shows 80,000 or so clones, with around 76% occurring only once. Source: peripheral blood, taken from a patient treated with radiotherapy plus ipilimumab. The receptors were gathered from a human donor with non-small cell lung cancer who had a partial response to radiotherapy plus ipilimumab. Some clones in this sample may be carry-over from other donors' samples.

The chain joins TRBV7-9 to TRBJ2-7; 10 nucleotides agree with TRBD1. Germline CDR1 is SEHNR and CDR2 is FQNEAQ (reference sequence). The CDR3 has 16 amino acids. The V segment lost 4 bases and the J segment 5 bases; nucleotides outside the gene matches: 11. Here the CDR3 reads CASSSYRDRGFHEQYF. The CDR3 region has the DNA TGTGCCAGCAGCTCCTACCGGGACAGGGGATTTCACGAGCAGTACTTC.

This clone was counted only a few times. The chain has TRBV6-5 and TRBJ2-5, with D unresolved. V lost 2 bases to trimming and J lost 5 bases, with 3 bases between them. Looked up from germline, CDR1 is MNHEY and CDR2 is SVGAGI. The CDR3 length is 11 residues. CDR3 DNA: TGTGCCAGCAGTTACGGCGAGACCCAGTACTTC. Translating it yields CASSYGETQYF.

The V gene is TRBV29-1, the J gene TRBJ1-2; D uncertain. This CDR3 contains 13 residues. Trimming removed 6 bases at V and 8 bases at J, with 19 bases between. The germline gives CDR1 SQVTM, CDR2 ANQGSEA. CDR3 residues: CSVPRSGGEGYTF. In DNA, the CDR3 is TGCAGCGTCCCACGGTCGGGTGGAGAGGGCTACACCTTC. Full variable domain (rest looked up from reference TRBV29-1 and TRBJ1-2): SAVISQKPSRDICQRGTSLTIQCQVDSQVTMMFWYRQQPGQSLTLIATANQGSEATYESGFVIDKFPISRPNLTFSTLTVSNMSPEDSSIYLCSVPRSGGEGYTFGSGTRLTVV.

This chain links TRBV11-3 with TRBJ2-2; 9 positions match TRBD2. This CDR3 is 15 amino acids long. CDR1 is SGHNT and CDR2 is YENEEA in the germline V gene. Trimming cost V 6 bases and J 5 bases; bases outside gene matches: 7. The chain's CDR3 is CASSVSGSNTGELFF. The CDR3, as DNA: TGTGCCAGCAGTGTTAGCGGGAGTAATACCGGGGAGCTGTTTTTT.

V and J are TRBV11-3 and TRBJ1-3, with a possible D match to TRBD1 (6 bases). The CDR3 contains 14 residues. Germline CDR1 reads SGHNT; CDR2 reads YENEEA. Trimming removed 7 bases at V and 1 base at J, with 11 bases between. As DNA, the CDR3 is TGTGCCAGCAAAGACGGGACATCTGGAAACACCATATATTTT. Translated: CASKDGTSGNTIYF.

The rearrangement links TRBV19 to TRBJ1-1; D not certain. The CDR3 sequence is 11 residues long. Germline V lookup: CDR1 LNHDA, CDR2 SQIVND (reference sequence). Trimming stripped 7 bases from V and 11 bases from J, with 14 bases between. The CDR3 region is CASNFLGEAFF. The CDR3 nucleotides are TGTGCCAGTAACTTCCTCGGGGAGGCTTTCTTT.

This rearrangement joins TRBV18 to TRBJ2-6; 7 bases match TRBD1. The CDR3 is 16 residues long. The J segment lost 4 bases and the V segment lost 2 bases, leaving 5 bases of the junction unmatched. The germline V gene has CDR1 KGHSH and CDR2 LQKENI. The CDR3 region has the DNA TGTGCCAGCTCACCAACACAGGGGAGAGGGGCCAACGTCCTGACTTTC. Its protein is CASSPTQGRGANVLTF.

The chain carries TRBV5-5 and TRBJ1-5; 7 bases fit TRBD1. V gave up 5 bases and J gave up 4 bases; unmatched junction bases: 6. The CDR3 is made up of 14 amino acids. The germline V gene encodes CDR1 SGHKS and CDR2 YYEKEE (reference sequence). CDR3 coding DNA: TGTGCCAGCAGACCTGGACAGGAGAATCAGCCCCAGCATTTT. This encodes CASRPGQENQPQHF. The full variable domain, rest sourced from reference TRBV5-5 and TRBJ1-5, is DAGVTQSPTHLIKTRGQQVTLRCSPISGHKSVSWYQQVLGQGPQFIFQYYEKEERGRGNFPDRFSARQFPNYSSELNVNALLLGDSALYLCASRPGQENQPQHFGDGTRLSIL.

The chain recombines TRBV30 with TRBJ2-7; D ambiguous. V was shortened by 0 bases and J by 4 bases, with 7 bases between the two germline ends. This CDR3 spans 12 amino acids. Germline V gene sequence: CDR1 GTSNPN, CDR2 SVGIG (reference sequence). The CDR3 region is CAWSVQFYEQYF. DNA of the CDR3: TGTGCCTGGAGTGTGCAGTTTTACGAGCAGTACTTC.

This sequence joins TRBV5-8 and TRBJ1-2, with a tentative D call TRBD1 (6 bases). Germline values: CDR1 SGHTS, CDR2 YDEGEE. Trimming removed 0 bases at V and 7 bases at J, with 13 bases between. This CDR3 contains 14 residues. The CDR3 nucleotides read TGTGCCAGCAGCTTGGAGGGGGTTATTATTGGCTACACCTTC. Protein: CASSLEGVIIGYTF.

CDR3 DNA sequence: TGTGCCAGCAAGTTGGGCTACTATGGCTACACCTTC. This codes for CASKLGYYGYTF. The chain joins TRBV6-1 to TRBJ1-2; no clear D gene. The CDR3 loop spans 12 amino acids. Germline CDR1 and CDR2: MNHNS and SASEGT. The ends were cut back, 7 bases at V and 3 bases at J, with 9 bases in the middle.

The gene calls are TRBV18 and TRBJ2-7; D is unresolved. CDR3 size: 15 residues. V lost 4 bases and J 3 bases, leaving 16 bases between the germline ends. Per germline, CDR1 KGHSH and CDR2 LQKENI. In DNA, the CDR3 is TGTGCCAGCTCACTAGACCGAGGCGATTTCTACGAGCAGTACTTC. As protein: CASSLDRGDFYEQYF.

This clone was detected only a few times. The genes are TRBV5-4 and TRBJ1-3, with TRBD1 as a possible D gene (5 bases). V gave up 1 base and J gave up 0 bases, with 14 bases separating them. Germline CDR1 is SGHNT and CDR2 is YYREEE (reference sequence). This CDR3 is 17 amino acids long. This CDR3 is CASSLSLGRGSGNTIYF. CDR3 sequence (DNA): TGTGCCAGCAGCTTGTCGCTAGGGAGGGGCTCTGGAAACACCATATATTTT.

V and J are TRBV5-1 and TRBJ2-4; the match to TRBD2 covers 9 bases. Germline V gene sequence: CDR1 SGHRS, CDR2 YFSETQ. The CDR3 sequence is 19 residues long. The V segment lost 7 bases and the J segment 8 bases; nucleotides outside the gene matches: 25. DNA of the CDR3: TGCGCCAGCCCGCCCCGTTTGTGGCGGGAGGGCCGGGGGGGGGACATTCAGTACTTC. This translates into CASPPRLWREGRGGDIQYF.

Points on this clone: One end of the junction fails to match germline, which may point to a read error. The V call is TRBV6-6, the J call TRBJ1-1; unclear D gene. Per the germline V gene, CDR1 is MNHNY and CDR2 is SVGAGI (reference sequence). This CDR3 has 13 residues. CDR3 sequence: CASSYSLDTEVFF. The CDR3 DNA is TGTGCCAGCAGTTACTCCTTAGACACTGAAGTTTTCTTT.

V usage is TRBV19 and J usage is TRBJ2-1, with 8 bases matching TRBD2. V gave up 7 bases and J gave up 3 bases; unmatched junction bases: 11. The CDR3 extends over 16 amino acids. Germline values: CDR1 LNHDA, CDR2 SQIVND (reference sequence). The CDR3 is CASIGSGKQNYNEQFF. The CDR3 nucleotides are TGTGCCAGTATCGGTAGCGGGAAACAAAACTACAATGAGCAGTTCTTC. The variable domain in full, completed from reference TRBV19 and TRBJ2-1, reads DGGITQSPKYLFRKEGQNVTLSCEQNLNHDAMYWYRQDPGQGLRLIYYSQIVNDFQKGDIAEGYSVSREKKESFPLTVTSAQKNPTAFYLCASIGSGKQNYNEQFFGPGTRLTVL.

This sequence joins TRBV29-1 and TRBJ1-1, with 9 positions matching TRBD1. Unmatched junction bases numbered 4, after V lost 5 bases and J lost 9 bases. There are 11 residues in the CDR3. The V gene's germline CDR1 is SQVTM and CDR2 ANQGSEA. The CDR3, as DNA: TGCAGCGTTTCTGGGACAGGGAAAGCTTTCTTT. Its protein is CSVSGTGKAFF.

The J gene is TRBJ2-3, the V gene TRBV28; D is possibly TRBD2 (6 bases). There are 13 residues in the CDR3. Looked up from germline, CDR1 is MDHEN and CDR2 is SYDVKM. Deletions cut 7 bases from V and 2 bases from J, with 10 bases between. The CDR3 DNA reads as TGTGCCAGCATAACGGGGGACACAGATACGCAGTATTTT. It translates to CASITGDTDTQYF.

V usage is TRBV7-9 and J usage is TRBJ2-7; tentative D call: TRBD1 (5 bases). The germline V gene has CDR1 SEHNR and CDR2 FQNEAQ (reference sequence). The CDR3 extends over 14 amino acids. V gave up 5 bases and J gave up 0 bases, with 11 bases separating them. CDR3: CASSPGRASYEQYF. Written as DNA, the CDR3 is TGTGCCAGCAGCCCGGGCAGGGCCTCCTACGAGCAGTACTTC.

The chain joins TRBV15 to TRBJ2-2; D is perhaps TRBD1 (6 bases). This CDR3 has 15 amino acids. Germline V gene sequence: CDR1 LNHNV, CDR2 YYDKDF (reference sequence). Trimming took off 0 bases at V and 4 bases at J, with 9 bases between the two ends. The CDR3 region is CATSRETGFTGELFF. The DNA of the CDR3 is TGTGCCACCAGCAGAGAAACAGGGTTCACCGGGGAGCTGTTTTTT.